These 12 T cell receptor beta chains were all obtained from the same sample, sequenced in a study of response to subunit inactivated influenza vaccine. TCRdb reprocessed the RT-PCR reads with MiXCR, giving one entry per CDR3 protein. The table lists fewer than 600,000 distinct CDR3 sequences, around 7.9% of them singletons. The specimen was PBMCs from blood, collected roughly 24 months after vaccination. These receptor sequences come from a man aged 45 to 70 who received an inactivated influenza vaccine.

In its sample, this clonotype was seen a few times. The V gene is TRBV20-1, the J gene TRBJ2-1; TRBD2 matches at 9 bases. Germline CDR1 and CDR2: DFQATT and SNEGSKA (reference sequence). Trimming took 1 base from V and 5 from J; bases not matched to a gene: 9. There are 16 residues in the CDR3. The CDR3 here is CSARGGMTSGDNEQFF. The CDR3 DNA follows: TGCAGTGCTAGAGGGGGAATGACTAGCGGAGACAATGAGCAGTTCTTC.

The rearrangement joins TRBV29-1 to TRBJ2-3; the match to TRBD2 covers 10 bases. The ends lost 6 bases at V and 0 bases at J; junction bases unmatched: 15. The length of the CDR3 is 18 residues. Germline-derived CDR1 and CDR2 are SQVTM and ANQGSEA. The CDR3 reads CSVTGLAGGFPSTDTQYF. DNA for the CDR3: TGCAGCGTCACCGGGTTAGCGGGAGGTTTCCCTAGCACAGATACGCAGTATTTT.

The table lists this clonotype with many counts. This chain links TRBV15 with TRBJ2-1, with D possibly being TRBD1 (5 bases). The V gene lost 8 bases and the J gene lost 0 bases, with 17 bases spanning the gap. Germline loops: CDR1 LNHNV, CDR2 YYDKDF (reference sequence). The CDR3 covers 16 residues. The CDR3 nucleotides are TGTGCCACCCCCATCCAGGGCCGGAGCTCCTACAATGAGCAGTTCTTC. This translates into CATPIQGRSSYNEQFF. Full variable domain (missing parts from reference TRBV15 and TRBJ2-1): DAMVIQNPRYQVTQFGKPVTLSCSQTLNHNVMYWYQQKSSQAPKLLFHYYDKDFNNEADTPDNFQSRRPNTSFCFLDIRSPGLGDTAMYLCATPIQGRSSYNEQFFGPGTRLTVL.

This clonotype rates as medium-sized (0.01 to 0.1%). For the CDR3, the DNA is TGTGCCACCAGCAGAGGGGGACTAGCTAGCGACGAGCAGTACTTC. Protein product: CATSRGGLASDEQYF. The chain couples TRBV15 to TRBJ2-7; 9 nucleotides agree with TRBD2. Germline V lookup: CDR1 LNHNV, CDR2 YYDKDF (reference sequence). Trimming took 1 base from V and 5 from J; bases not matched to a gene: 6. The CDR3 has 15 amino acids.

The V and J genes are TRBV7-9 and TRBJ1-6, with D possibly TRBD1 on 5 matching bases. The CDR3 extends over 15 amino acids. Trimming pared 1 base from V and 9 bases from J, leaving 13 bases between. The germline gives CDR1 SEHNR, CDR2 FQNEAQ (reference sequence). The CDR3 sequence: CASSLDSRVGSPLHF. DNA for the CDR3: TGTGCCAGCAGCTTAGATTCCAGGGTCGGTTCACCCCTCCACTTT.

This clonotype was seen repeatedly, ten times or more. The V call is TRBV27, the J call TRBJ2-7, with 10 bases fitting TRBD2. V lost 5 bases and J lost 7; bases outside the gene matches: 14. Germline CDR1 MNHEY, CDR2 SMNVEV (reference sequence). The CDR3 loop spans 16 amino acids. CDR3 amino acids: CASSTTSGALPREQYF. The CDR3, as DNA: TGTGCCAGCAGTACCACTAGCGGGGCCCTTCCTCGGGAGCAGTACTTC.

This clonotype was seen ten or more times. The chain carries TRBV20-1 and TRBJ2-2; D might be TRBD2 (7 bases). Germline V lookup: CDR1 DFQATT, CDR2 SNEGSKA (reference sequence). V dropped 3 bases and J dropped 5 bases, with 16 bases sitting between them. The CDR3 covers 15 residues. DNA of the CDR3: TGCAGTGCTAGCGTCGGGGGGCCGGGGACCGGGGAGCTGTTTTTT. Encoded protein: CSASVGGPGTGELFF.

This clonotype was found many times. The CDR3 DNA reads as TGTGCCAGCAGCGCACTCCGGGCCGACAATGAGCAGTTCTTC. It encodes CASSALRADNEQFF. The chain uses TRBV9 and TRBJ2-1; D uncertain. The CDR3 runs 14 residues. V shed 3 bases and J shed 5 bases, with 12 bases lying between them. Germline V gene sequence: CDR1 SGDLS, CDR2 YYNGEE.

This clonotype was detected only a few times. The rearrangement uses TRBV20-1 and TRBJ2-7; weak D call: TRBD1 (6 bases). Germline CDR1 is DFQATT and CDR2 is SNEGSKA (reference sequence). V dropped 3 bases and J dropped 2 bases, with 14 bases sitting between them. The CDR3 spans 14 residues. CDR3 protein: CSASSGQSTYEQYF. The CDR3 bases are TGCAGTGCTAGCTCAGGACAGAGTACCTACGAGCAGTACTTC.

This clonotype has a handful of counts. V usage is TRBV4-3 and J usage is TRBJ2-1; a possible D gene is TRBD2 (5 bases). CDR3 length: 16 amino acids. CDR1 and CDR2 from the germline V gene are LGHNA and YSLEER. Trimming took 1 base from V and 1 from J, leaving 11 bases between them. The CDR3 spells CASSQAPRGSYNEQFF. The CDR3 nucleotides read TGCGCCAGCAGCCAAGCCCCCCGGGGTTCCTACAATGAGCAGTTCTTC.

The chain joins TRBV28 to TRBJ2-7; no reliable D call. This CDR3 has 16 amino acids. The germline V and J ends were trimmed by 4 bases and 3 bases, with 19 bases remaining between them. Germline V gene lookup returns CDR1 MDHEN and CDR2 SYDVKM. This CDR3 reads CASSSPYRPSNYEQYF. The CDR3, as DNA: TGTGCCAGCAGTTCCCCCTACCGCCCCAGCAACTACGAGCAGTACTTC.

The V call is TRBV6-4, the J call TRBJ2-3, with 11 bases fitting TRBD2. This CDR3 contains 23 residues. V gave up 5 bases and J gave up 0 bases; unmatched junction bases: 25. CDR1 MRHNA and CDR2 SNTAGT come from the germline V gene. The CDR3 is CASSRRFDGSRLAGIYSTDTQYF. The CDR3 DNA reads TGTGCCAGCAGTCGCCGTTTTGATGGCTCGCGACTAGCGGGGATCTATAGCACAGATACGCAGTATTTT.